This T cell receptor beta chain derives from a study of T cell responses to AZD1222 COVID-19 vaccine. V was shortened by 1 base and J by 0 bases, with 6 bases between the two germline ends. Germline CDR1 SEHNR, CDR2 FQNEAQ (reference sequence). This CDR3 has 14 residues. Sequencing used immunoSEQ multiplex PCR; TCRdb keeps in-frame clones, though not all of them. This sample has approximately 150,000 clones, with approximately 89% found just once. Details on this clone: Other nucleotide sequences from this sample produce the same CDR3.

The source of this sequence is an adult who received the AZD1222 COVID-19 vaccine. Sequences were derived from peripheral blood, sampled 28 days after the second AZD1222 dose. The rearrangement links TRBV7-9 to TRBJ2-5; the D call may be TRBD1 or TRBD2 (5 bases each). The CDR3 DNA is TGTGCCAGCAGCTTAGGGGGGTACCAAGAGACCCAGTACTTC. Amino acids: CASSLGGYQETQYF.